Listed below are T cell receptor beta chains from one sample, sequenced in a study of CD8+CD57+ T cells in acquired aplastic anemia. TCRdb re-called the reads with MiXCR, one entry per CDR3 protein. The sample lists some 120,000 distinct CDR3 sequences; 55% to 70% were seen once. Sequenced: sorted CD4+, CD8+, or CD8+CD57+ T cells (not recorded which) from PBMCs. These receptors were obtained from a human donor with aplastic anemia. The CDR3 runs from the conserved cysteine through the conserved F or W. A D gene is named only where the DNA matches it firmly. Expanded clones get a size class; other rows say once, few or many, or leave the size out.

size: .; V: TRBV20-1; J: TRBJ2-7; D: TRBD1; CDR3: CSAARDSGYEQYF; DNA: TGCAGTGCTGCAAGGGACAGCGGATACGAGCAGTACTTC
size: .; V: TRBV7-2; J: TRBJ2-7; D: .; CDR3: CASSSDPTYEQYF; DNA: TGTGCCAGCAGCTCCGACCCCACCTACGAGCAGTACTTC
size: .; V: TRBV9; J: TRBJ2-1; D: TRBD2; CDR3: CASSPSGKTYNEQFF; DNA: TGTGCCAGCAGCCCCAGCGGGAAGACCTACAATGAGCAGTTCTTC
size: .; V: TRBV7-9; J: TRBJ2-5; D: .; CDR3: CASSFFDSQETQYF; DNA: TGTGCCAGCAGCTTTTTTGACAGTCAAGAGACCCAGTACTTC
size: many; V: TRBV15; J: TRBJ1-2; D: .; CDR3: CATSPSQDNYGYTF; DNA: TGTGCCACCAGCCCCAGCCAGGACAACTATGGCTACACCTTC
size: .; V: TRBV19; J: TRBJ1-2; D: .; CDR3: CASSWTEANYGYTF; DNA: TGTGCCAGTAGCTGGACGGAAGCTAACTATGGCTACACCTTC
size: .; V: TRBV5-5; J: TRBJ1-2; D: TRBD1; CDR3: CASSLGQFNYGYTF; DNA: TGTGCCAGCAGCCTGGGACAGTTTAACTATGGCTACACCTTC
size: few; V: TRBV10-2; J: TRBJ2-3; D: TRBD1; CDR3: CASSELTGLGADTQYF; DNA: TGCGCCAGCAGTGAGTTGACAGGGCTCGGGGCAGATACGCAGTATTTT
size: many; V: TRBV7-3; J: TRBJ1-1; D: .; CDR3: CASSLTANTEAFF; DNA: TGTGCCAGCAGCCTGACAGCGAACACTGAAGCTTTCTTT
size: .; V: TRBV10-3; J: TRBJ2-1; D: .; CDR3: CASSTRGAYNEQFF; DNA: TGTGCCTCCTCAACTAGAGGAGCGTACAATGAGCAGTTCTTC
size: .; V: TRBV4-2; J: TRBJ1-1; D: .; CDR3: CASSQYPEVFGTAEAFF; DNA: TGTGCCAGCAGCCAATACCCCGAGGTGTTCGGGACGGCTGAAGCTTTCTTT
size: .; V: TRBV7-9; J: TRBJ2-2; D: .; CDR3: CASSLGDGELLF; DNA: TGTGCCAGCAGCTTGGGCGACGGGGAGCTGCTTTTT
size: once; V: TRBV29-1; J: TRBJ2-5; D: .; CDR3: CSAAPRGRAGIQETQYF; DNA: TGCAGCGCCGCTCCCCGGGGGCGAGCGGGAATACAAGAGACCCAGTACTTC
size: .; V: TRBV10-3; J: TRBJ1-2; D: .; CDR3: CAISVEMSNYGYTF; DNA: TGTGCCATCAGTGTGGAGATGAGCAACTATGGCTACACCTTC
size: .; V: TRBV10-3; J: TRBJ1-5; D: TRBD1; CDR3: CAISGSGQGLNQPQHF; DNA: TGTGCCATCAGTGGGTCCGGACAGGGCCTCAATCAGCCCCAGCATTTT